The T cell receptor (beta chain) described here comes from a study of blood T cells in healthy people across ages. CDR3 length: 15 residues. Germline assignment: CDR1 SGHRS and CDR2 YFSETQ. With 0 bases removed from V and 3 bases from J, the gap between germline ends came to 13 bases. This clonotype was counted a few times. Its antigen remains unknown. Study conclusions and caveats: The study found TCR beta diversity correlated strongly with naive T cell percentage.

Using a J-beta primer mix together with a sample-barcoded 5' primer, a second PCR was run for about 6 to 12 cycles. From the 5' RACE reads, TCRdb called clonotypes with MiXCR, one entry per CDR3 protein. The data show about 640,000 distinct CDR3 sequences, roughly 58% seen once. Total RNA was extracted at no less than 5 micrograms per sample. The TCR sequence derives from a man between 60 and 75 years old in good health. The rearrangement links TRBV5-1 to TRBJ2-7; D possibly corresponds to TRBD2 (5 bases). Input material: blood. CDR3 loop: CASSLELVKIYEQYF. The CDR3 bases are TGCGCCAGCAGCTTGGAACTAGTCAAAATCTACGAGCAGTACTTC.